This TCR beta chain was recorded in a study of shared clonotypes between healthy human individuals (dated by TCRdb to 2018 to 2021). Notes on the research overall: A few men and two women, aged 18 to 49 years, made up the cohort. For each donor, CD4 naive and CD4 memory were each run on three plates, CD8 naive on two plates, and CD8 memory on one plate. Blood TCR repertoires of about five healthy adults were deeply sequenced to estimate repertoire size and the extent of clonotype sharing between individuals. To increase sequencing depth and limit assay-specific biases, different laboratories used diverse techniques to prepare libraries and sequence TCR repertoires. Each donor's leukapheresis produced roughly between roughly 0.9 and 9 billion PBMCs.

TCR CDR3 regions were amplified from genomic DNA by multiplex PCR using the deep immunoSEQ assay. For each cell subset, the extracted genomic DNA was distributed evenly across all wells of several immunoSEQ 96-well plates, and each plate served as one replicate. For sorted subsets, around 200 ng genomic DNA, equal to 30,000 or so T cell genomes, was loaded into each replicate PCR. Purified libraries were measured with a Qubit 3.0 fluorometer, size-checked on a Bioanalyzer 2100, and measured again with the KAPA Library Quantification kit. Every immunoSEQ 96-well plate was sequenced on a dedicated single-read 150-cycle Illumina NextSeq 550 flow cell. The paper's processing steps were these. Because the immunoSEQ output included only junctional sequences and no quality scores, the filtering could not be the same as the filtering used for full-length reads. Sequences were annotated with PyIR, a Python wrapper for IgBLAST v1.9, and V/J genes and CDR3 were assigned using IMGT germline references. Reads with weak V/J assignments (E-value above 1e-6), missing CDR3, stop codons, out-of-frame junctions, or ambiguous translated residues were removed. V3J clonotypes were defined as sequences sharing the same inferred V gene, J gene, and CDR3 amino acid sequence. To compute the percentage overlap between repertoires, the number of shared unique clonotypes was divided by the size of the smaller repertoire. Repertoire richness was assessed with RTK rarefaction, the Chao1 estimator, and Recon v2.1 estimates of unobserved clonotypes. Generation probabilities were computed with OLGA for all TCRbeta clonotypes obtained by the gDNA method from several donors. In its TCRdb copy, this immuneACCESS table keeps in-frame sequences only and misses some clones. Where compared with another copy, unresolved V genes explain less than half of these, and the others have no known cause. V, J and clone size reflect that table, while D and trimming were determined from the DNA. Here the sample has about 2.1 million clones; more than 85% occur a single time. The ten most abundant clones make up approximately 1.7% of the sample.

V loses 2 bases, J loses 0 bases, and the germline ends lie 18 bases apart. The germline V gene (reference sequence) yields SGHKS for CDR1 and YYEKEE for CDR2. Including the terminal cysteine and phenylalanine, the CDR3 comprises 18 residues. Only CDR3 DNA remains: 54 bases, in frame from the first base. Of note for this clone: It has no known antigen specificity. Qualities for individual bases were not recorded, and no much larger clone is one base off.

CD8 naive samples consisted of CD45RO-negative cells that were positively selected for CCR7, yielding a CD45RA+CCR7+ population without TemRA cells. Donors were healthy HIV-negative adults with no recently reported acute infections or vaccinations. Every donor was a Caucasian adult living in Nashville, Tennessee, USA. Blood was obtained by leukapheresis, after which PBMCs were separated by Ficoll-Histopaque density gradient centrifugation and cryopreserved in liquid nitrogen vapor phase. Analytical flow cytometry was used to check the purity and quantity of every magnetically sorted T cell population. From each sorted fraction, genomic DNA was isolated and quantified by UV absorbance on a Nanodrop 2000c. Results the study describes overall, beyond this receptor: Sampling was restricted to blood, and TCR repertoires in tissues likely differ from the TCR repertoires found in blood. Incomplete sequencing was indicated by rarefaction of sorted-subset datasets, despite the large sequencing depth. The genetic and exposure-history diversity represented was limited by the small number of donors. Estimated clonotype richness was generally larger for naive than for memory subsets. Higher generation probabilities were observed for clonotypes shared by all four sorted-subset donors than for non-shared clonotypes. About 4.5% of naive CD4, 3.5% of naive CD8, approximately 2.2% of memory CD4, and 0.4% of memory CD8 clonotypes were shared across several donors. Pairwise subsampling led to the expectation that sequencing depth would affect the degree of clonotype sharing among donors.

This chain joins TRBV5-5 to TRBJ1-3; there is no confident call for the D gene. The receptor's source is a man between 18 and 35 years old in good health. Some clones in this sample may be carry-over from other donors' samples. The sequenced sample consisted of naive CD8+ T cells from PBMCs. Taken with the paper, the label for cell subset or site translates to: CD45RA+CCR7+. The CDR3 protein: CASSLGSGGSHSGNTIYF. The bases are TGTGCCAGCAGCTTAGGTTCCGGTGGATCCCACTCTGGAAACACCATATATTTT.